This T cell receptor beta chain was documented in a study of T cell repertoires in cytomegalovirus infection. On the study more broadly: From public TCR beta signatures came an indication of both CMV infection and matching HLA type.

TCRdb reprocessed the reads via MiXCR and lists one record per CDR3 protein. This table holds fewer than 400,000 distinct CDR3 sequences, roughly 20% found once. This clonotype was recorded at least ten times. Its antigen is not identified. Notes on the study in general: Summed public TCR beta family frequency identified CMV carriers bearing the relevant HLA.

Germline V CDR1 and CDR2: SGHTA, FQGNSA. This CDR3 spans 15 amino acids. V was shortened by 5 bases and J by 0 bases, with 13 bases between the two germline ends. The specimen sequenced was PBMCs. The TCR sequence derives from a human donor in good health (CMV status not recorded). Some clones in this sample may be carry-over from other donors' samples. The chain recombines TRBV7-2 with TRBJ1-1, with D unresolved. The CDR3 nucleotides read TGTGCCAGCAGCCCACGGACTCTGATGAACACTGAAGCTTTCTTT. This sequence encodes CASSPRTLMNTEAFF.